The next 15 T cell receptor beta chains were all read from a single sample in a study of T-cell reconstitution after alpha-beta-depleted transplantation in children. Researchers prepared the TCRbeta library using unique molecular identifiers, the study reports. In TCRdb, the PCR reads were re-called with MiXCR into one record per CDR3 protein. The profile shows 230,000 or so distinct CDR3 sequences, 9.5% to 15% of them singletons. Sequences were derived from PBMCs from the stem cell graft donor, sampled from the stem cell graft. These receptors originate from a human donor who donated a stem cell graft to a child with acute lymphoblastic leukemia.

This clonotype turned up a few times. This rearrangement joins TRBV4-3 to TRBJ2-3; D not certain. CDR1 LGHNA and CDR2 YSLEER come from the germline V gene. The CDR3 is 14 amino acids. V was pared by 0 bases and J by 5 bases, with 9 bases between. CDR3 in DNA: TGCGCCAGCAGCCAAGATCGGCCCGGAGATACGCAGTATTTT. As protein: CASSQDRPGDTQYF.

This clonotype turned up a few times. This rearrangement joins TRBV19 to TRBJ1-5; no reliable D call. CDR3 length: 17 amino acids. The germline V gene encodes CDR1 LNHDA and CDR2 SQIVND (reference sequence). V shed 1 base and J shed 0 bases, with 13 bases lying between them. The chain's CDR3 is CASSIASGRDSNQPQHF. CDR3 DNA sequence: TGTGCCAGTAGTATAGCGTCGGGGAGAGATAGCAATCAGCCCCAGCATTTT.

This clonotype was observed at least ten times. The chain is built from TRBV18 and TRBJ2-4; D is unresolved. The CDR3 loop spans 16 amino acids. From germline, CDR1 is KGHSH and CDR2 LQKENI. V was trimmed by 0 bases and J by 0 bases, leaving 9 bases between them. The CDR3 region is CASSPPNRLAKNIQYF. The CDR3 nucleotides are TGTGCCAGCTCACCACCTAACAGATTAGCCAAAAACATTCAGTACTTC. Using reference TRBV18 and TRBJ2-4 for the parts outside the CDR3, the full variable domain is NAGVMQNPRHLVRRRGQEARLRCSPMKGHSHVYWYRQLPEEGLKFMVYLQKENIIDESGMPKERFSAEFPKEGPSILRIQQVVRGDSAAYFCASSPPNRLAKNIQYFGAGTRLSVL.

The sample holds many counts of this clonotype. The J gene is TRBJ1-4, the V gene TRBV5-1; no firm D call. Germline V gene sequence: CDR1 SGHRS, CDR2 YFSETQ. Trimming cost V 1 base and J 4 bases, with 8 bases left between them. The CDR3 contains 14 residues. CDR3 sequence reads: CASSLYSSNEKLFF. The DNA of the CDR3 is TGCGCCAGCAGCTTGTATTCCAGTAATGAAAAACTGTTTTTT.

The table lists this clonotype with many counts. The chain combines TRBV29-1 with TRBJ2-1; D is possibly TRBD2 (6 bases). Germline CDR1 SQVTM, CDR2 ANQGSEA. V gave up 4 bases and J gave up 8 bases, with 6 bases separating them. CDR3 length: 10 residues. In DNA form, the CDR3 reads TGCAGCGTTGGGGGGGATGAGCAGTTCTTC. Its protein product is CSVGGDEQFF.

This clonotype was seen repeatedly, ten times or more. The chain links TRBV29-1 to TRBJ1-2; 7 bases are a match to TRBD1. The germline CDR1 and CDR2 sequences are SQVTM and ANQGSEA. The trim removed 4 bases at V and 11 bases at J, leaving 4 bases unmatched. The CDR3 totals 10 residues. Here the CDR3 reads CSVGDREYTF. CDR3 nucleotides: TGCAGCGTTGGTGACAGGGAGTACACCTTC.

This clonotype was seen ten or more times. A read error may account for a junction end that differs from germline. The chain combines TRBV7-8 with TRBJ2-3; TRBD2 matches at 10 bases. CDR3 length: 19 amino acids. Looked up from germline, CDR1 is SGHVS and CDR2 is FQNEAQ. In DNA form, the CDR3 reads TGTGCCAGCAGCTTACTCGTTTTAGCGGGAGGTAAAATGACAAGATACGCAGTATTT. This encodes CASSLLVLAGGKMTRYAVF.

This clonotype came up a few times. The chain has TRBV11-1 and TRBJ2-1; the D gene is possibly TRBD2 (5 bases). The CDR3 contains 16 residues. The V and J ends lost 4 bases and 4 bases respectively, with 17 bases between them. Germline CDR1 SGHAT, CDR2 FQDESV (reference sequence). CDR3 in DNA: TGTGCCAGCAGCTCGCCCCCGGCTAGCAGATACAATGAGCAGTTCTTC. Residues: CASSSPPASRYNEQFF.

This clonotype was counted many times. The chain has TRBV6-1 and TRBJ1-2; D remains unclear. Trimming left V 3 bases short and J 6 bases short, with 11 bases between. The germline CDR1 and CDR2 sequences are MNHNS and SASEGT. The CDR3 runs 13 residues. CDR3: CASSEREGNGYTF. In nucleotides, the CDR3 is TGTGCCAGCAGTGAGAGGGAAGGAAATGGCTACACCTTC.

This clonotype was seen ten or more times. The chain couples TRBV27 to TRBJ2-7, with D possibly matching TRBD1 (6 bases). CDR1 and CDR2 (germline): MNHEY, SMNVEV (reference sequence). V lost 8 bases and J lost 2, with 13 bases in between. The CDR3 covers 13 residues. The DNA of the CDR3 is TGTGCCAGCTGGACAGCCCTTACCTACGAGCAGTACTTC. Translation gives CASWTALTYEQYF.

This clonotype was counted once. This sequence may be a read error, since a much larger clone differs from it by one base. V is TRBV6-5 and J is TRBJ2-2, with D possibly being TRBD1 or TRBD2 (5 bases each). CDR3 size: 14 residues. Germline V gene data show CDR1 as MNHEY and CDR2 as SVGAGI. CDR3 in DNA: TGTGCCAGCAGTTACTCACCAGGGAACGGGGACCTGTTTTTT. This sequence encodes CASSYSPGNGDLFF.

V is TRBV5-4 and J is TRBJ2-5, with 12 bases matching TRBD1. Germline-derived CDR1 and CDR2 are SGHNT and YYREEE (reference sequence). Germline trimming cut 4 bases from V and 1 base from J; bases unmatched to any gene: 2. This CDR3 is built from 15 residues. CDR3 nucleotide sequence: TGTGCCAGCAGCCGGGACAGGGGGCTCCAAGAGACCCAGTACTTC. It yields the protein CASSRDRGLQETQYF. The complete variable domain, with remaining parts taken from reference TRBV5-4 and TRBJ2-5, reads ETGVTQSPTHLIKTRGQQVTLRCSSQSGHNTVSWYQQALGQGPQFIFQYYREEENGRGNFPPRFSGLQFPNYSSELNVNALELDDSALYLCASSRDRGLQETQYFGPGTRLLVL.

This clonotype has a single count. A read error is possible here, since a much larger clone lies one base away. The chain carries TRBV12-3 or TRBV12-4 and TRBJ2-7; D might be TRBD1 or TRBD2, each matching 5 bases. CDR3 length: 11 amino acids. Trimming stripped 8 bases from V and 2 bases from J, with 7 bases between. The CDR3 coding sequence is TGTGCCAGCGGGGGTCCCTACGAGCAGTACTTC. This codes for CASGGPYEQYF.

Ten or more counts support this clonotype. CDR3 nucleotides: TGTGCCAGCAGTTTATCGGGGACAGGTCACAATGAGCAGTTCTTC. This sequence encodes CASSLSGTGHNEQFF. V gene TRBV28 combines with J gene TRBJ2-1; TRBD1 agrees at 8 bases. The CDR3 consists of 15 residues. Germline-derived CDR1 and CDR2 are MDHEN and SYDVKM. V gave up 1 base and J gave up 5 bases; unmatched junction bases: 4.

This clonotype was recorded at least ten times. The chain carries TRBV7-2 and TRBJ1-6; tentative D call: TRBD1 (5 bases). This CDR3 has 16 residues. The germline V and J ends were trimmed by 0 bases and 8 bases, with 14 bases remaining between them. Germline-derived CDR1 and CDR2 are SGHTA and FQGNSA. The CDR3 spells CASSLALGQGYSPLHF. The CDR3 nucleotides are TGTGCCAGCAGCTTAGCGCTCGGGCAGGGTTATTCACCCCTCCACTTT.